This T cell receptor beta chain was sequenced for a study of blood T cell repertoires in COVID-19 (dated by TCRdb to about 2020). Background for the entire study: Collaborator samples came from the United States, Italy and Spain and covered acute and convalescent phases of COVID-19. Subjects who had been exposed to COVID-19, were actively infected with it, or had recovered from it provided the deeply sampled blood TCRbeta repertoires that made up the dataset. Nearly every sample came with metadata listing a de-identified subject ID, COVID-19 status, age in years and sex. The samples were drawn from two sources: the first 160 participants of the ongoing ImmuneRACE study, and 1,200 or so subjects contributed by 6 global collaborators. Where HLA class I and class II types were available, the types were taken from metadata supplied by the sample provider, not from assay-based typing. The repertoires were released in a freely available public database intended as a resource for research on the immune response to SARS-CoV-2. The prospective study material was composed of cDNA or gDNA derived from T cells, B-cell-depleted T cells, or PBMCs.

With respect to this clone: Its antigen is unknown. Base qualities were left out, and no much larger clone turns up one base away.

On the study overall, not on this receptor specifically: How much clinical and demographic metadata was included differed by source and by participant, and the metadata was provided uncurated.

CDR1 MGHDK and CDR2 SYGVNS are derived from the germline V gene. Deletion took 1 base off V and 5 bases off J, with a span of 9 bases between the germline ends. From the cysteine up to the phenylalanine, the CDR3 has a length of 15 residues. Here the CDR3 DNA is all that survives: 45 bases in frame from base 1. The immunoSEQ Assay, a bias-controlled multiplex PCR, was used to amplify TCRbeta CDR3 regions from genomic DNA. The study's processing was this. Within the assay, amplification of reference gene primers was used to estimate how many nucleated cells each sample contained. Sequence reads were collapsed and filtered to measure the absolute abundance of every unique TCRbeta CDR3 rearrangement. Productive Simpson clonality was computed per sample as the square root of Simpson's diversity index over productive rearrangements. The table was pulled from immuneACCESS by TCRdb, which kept in-frame rearrangements only. Such tables lose some clones; where checked, under half of the loss comes from unresolved V genes, and the rest has no known cause. That table gives V, J and clone size, and the DNA gave D and trimming. The sample table holds 100,000 to 150,000 clones, of which almost 90% were seen once. The ten biggest clones cover more than 3% of the sample.

In Seattle, one collaborating source enrolled patients while the infection was active and tracked those patients longitudinally over the course of disease. The collaborating institutions used their own protocols to collect whole blood in K2EDTA tubes. Collaborator samples were shipped for TCRbeta analysis as frozen whole blood, isolated PBMCs, or DNA extracted from either sample type. The chain is encoded by TRBV25-1 joined to TRBJ1-6; no confident D gene assignment can be made. Sequencing input: peripheral blood. This TCR was sampled from a woman aged 55-69 years with COVID-19, enrolled during active disease. The CDR3 reads CASSEFHGDNSPLHF. The DNA sequence is as follows: TGTGCCAGCAGTGAATTCCACGGAGATAATTCACCCCTCCACTTT.